These 17 T cell receptor beta chains share one sample of origin, sequenced in a study of shared clonotypes between healthy human individuals. Sequencing was performed with immunoSEQ multiplex PCR; in TCRdb, only in-frame clones are kept and a portion is missing. The sample has 1 million to 1.3 million clones; about 84% are singletons. Sequences were obtained from memory CD4+ T cells from PBMCs. Noted subset: CD45RA-negative fraction. All receptors derive from a man aged 18 to 35 in good health. Some clones in this sample may be carry-over from other donors' samples.

V is TRBV25-1 and J is TRBJ2-7; no firm D call. V dropped 4 bases and J dropped 13 bases, with 14 bases sitting between them. Germline V gives CDR1 MGHDK, CDR2 SYGVNS. This CDR3 contains 11 residues. CDR3 in amino acids: CASSGYATCYF. The CDR3 DNA is TGTGCCAGCAGTGGGTACGCAACCTGTTACTTC.

This clone was seen more than once but under ten times. The chain links TRBV5-1 to TRBJ1-4; possible D gene TRBD1, 5 bases. CDR1 SGHRS and CDR2 YFSETQ come from the germline V gene. V shed 4 bases and J shed 5 bases, with 9 bases lying between them. This CDR3 has 13 residues. CDR3 DNA: TGCGCCAGCAGCCTGGACATAAATGAAAAACTGTTTTTT. Residues: CASSLDINEKLFF.

V and J are TRBV28 and TRBJ1-2, with 9 bases identical to TRBD1. The CDR3 length is 17 residues. Germline-derived CDR1 and CDR2 are MDHEN and SYDVKM. V gave up 3 bases and J gave up 5 bases; unmatched junction bases: 13. CDR3 amino acids: CASSFPGTGIKGYGYTF. CDR3 sequence (DNA): TGTGCCAGCAGTTTCCCCGGGACAGGGATAAAGGGATATGGCTACACCTTC.

This clone has only a few counts. This chain joins TRBV20-1 and TRBJ1-2; 8 bases align to TRBD1. CDR1 is DFQATT and CDR2 is SNEGSKA in the germline V gene (reference sequence). The CDR3 is 11 residues long. The CDR3 DNA reads TGCAGGGCCAGAGACAGGGGCGGCTACACCTTC. The encoded protein is CRARDRGGYTF.

This clone came up a few times. The chain links TRBV23-1 to TRBJ2-7; TRBD1 is a possible D gene (5 bases). TRBV23-1 is identified as an open reading frame with a role that is uncertain. V shed 1 base and J shed 7 bases, with 17 bases lying between them. The CDR3 spans 15 residues. The chain's CDR3 is CASSQWRTCLWEQYF. Written as DNA, the CDR3 is TGCGCCAGCAGTCAATGGCGGACATGTCTTTGGGAGCAGTACTTC.

This clone has only a few counts. The chain recombines TRBV5-4 with TRBJ1-2, with D tentatively TRBD1 (5 bases). Germline assignment: CDR1 SGHNT and CDR2 YYREEE (reference sequence). Trimming left V 3 bases short and J 4 bases short, with 16 bases between. CDR3 length equals 15 residues. CDR3 in amino acids: CASSSKARGFYGYTF. The CDR3 nucleotides are TGTGCCAGCAGCTCGAAAGCGAGGGGCTTCTATGGCTACACCTTC.

The chain has TRBV6-5 and TRBJ2-7; 8 bases align to TRBD2. The germline V gene has CDR1 MNHEY and CDR2 SVGAGI. Germline trimming cut 6 bases from V and 6 bases from J; bases unmatched to any gene: 13. This CDR3 region has 15 residues. The DNA for the CDR3 is TGTGCCAGCAGCCCCTGGGGCGGCGGGAGGAGCGAGCAGTACTTC. Translated, it gives CASSPWGGGRSEQYF.

This sequence joins TRBV7-2 and TRBJ1-5; 8 positions match TRBD1. Losses at the gene ends were 1 base for V and 3 bases for J; bases not matched to a gene: 8. This CDR3 region has 17 residues. CDR1 is SGHTA and CDR2 is FQGNSA in the germline V gene. In DNA, the CDR3 is TGTGCCAGCAGCTTAGTAGAGGGGACAGGATACAATCAGCCCCAGCATTTT. Protein: CASSLVEGTGYNQPQHF.

This clone showed up just once. V is TRBV9 and J is TRBJ2-2, with 8 bases lining up with TRBD1. The CDR3 loop spans 14 amino acids. Trimming took 3 bases from V and 6 from J; bases not matched to a gene: 4. The germline V gene has CDR1 SGDLS and CDR2 YYNGEE. CDR3 in DNA: TGTGCCAGCAGCGCACAGGGGGTGCCCGGGGAGCTGTTTTTT. Translated, it gives CASSAQGVPGELFF.

This sequence joins TRBV9 and TRBJ1-1; 7 nucleotides align to TRBD1. In germline, CDR1 is SGDLS, CDR2 YYNGEE. Unmatched junction bases numbered 10, after V lost 2 bases and J lost 3 bases. This CDR3 comprises 16 residues. CDR3 loop: CASSVTGDRTHTEAFF. The DNA of the CDR3 is TGTGCCAGCAGCGTCACCGGGGACAGAACCCACACTGAAGCTTTCTTT.

This rearrangement joins TRBV19 to TRBJ2-3, with 7 bases matching TRBD1. V trimming: 10 bases; J trimming: 1 base; junction bases outside the gene matches: 11. Germline V gives CDR1 LNHDA, CDR2 SQIVND (reference sequence). The CDR3 totals 15 residues. The CDR3 sequence: CATSQGRVGTDTQYF. The CDR3 coding sequence is TGTGCCACATCACAGGGGCGGGTTGGCACAGATACGCAGTATTTT.

Points on this clone: A much bigger clone sits one base away, suggesting this may be a read error. The same CDR3 also results from other DNA sequences found in this sample. This sequence joins TRBV5-1 and TRBJ1-1, with 7 bases aligning to TRBD1. Unmatched junction bases numbered 3, after V lost 2 bases and J lost 5 bases. The V gene's germline CDR1 is SGHRS and CDR2 YFSETQ. The CDR3 sequence is 13 residues long. The CDR3 nucleotides are TGCGCCAGCAGCTTCCAGGGGGGTACTGAAGCTTTCTTT. Its translation: CASSFQGGTEAFF.

This clone appeared once. CDR3 amino acids: CASESGSYNEQFF. In DNA form, the CDR3 reads TGTGCCAGCGAGAGCGGCTCCTACAATGAGCAGTTCTTC. The chain links TRBV2 to TRBJ2-1; D is possibly TRBD2 (5 bases). The V gene's germline CDR1 is SNHLY and CDR2 FYNNEI. The CDR3 is 13 amino acids. Trimming took 8 bases from V and 0 from J, leaving 8 bases between them.

The chain carries TRBV5-1 and TRBJ2-7; 8 positions match TRBD1. The CDR3 is 15 residues long. Trimming removed 0 bases from V and 2 bases from J; junction bases left unmatched: 4. Germline loops: CDR1 SGHRS, CDR2 YFSETQ. CDR3 nucleotide sequence: TGCGCCAGCAGCTTGGAAACACAGGGGGCCTACGAGCAGTACTTC. This gives the protein CASSLETQGAYEQYF.

About this clone itself: Additional DNA sequences in this sample encode the identical CDR3. The V and J genes are TRBV5-1 and TRBJ1-5; perhaps TRBD1 as D (5 bases). CDR3 length equals 13 residues. Trimming left V 4 bases short and J 4 bases short, with 9 bases between. Germline CDR1 SGHRS, CDR2 YFSETQ. CDR3 residues: CASSLQGNQPQHF. For the CDR3, the DNA is TGCGCCAGCAGCCTCCAGGGTAATCAGCCCCAGCATTTT.

The chain joins TRBV18 to TRBJ1-1; D ambiguous. Germline assignment: CDR1 KGHSH and CDR2 LQKENI. This CDR3 is 13 amino acids long. V was cut by 0 bases and J by 6 bases, with 8 bases left in between. CDR3 nucleotide sequence: TGTGCCAGCTCACCACCGTCTTCGGCTGAAGCTTTCTTT. Translating gives CASSPPSSAEAFF.

The rearrangement uses TRBV4-2 and TRBJ1-2; no clear D. V lost 4 bases and J 0 bases, leaving 3 bases between the germline ends. In germline, CDR1 is LGHNA, CDR2 YNFKEQ. This CDR3 has 12 residues. The CDR3 sequence: CASSLPNYGYTF. In DNA form, the CDR3 reads TGTGCCAGCAGCCTCCCTAACTATGGCTACACCTTC.